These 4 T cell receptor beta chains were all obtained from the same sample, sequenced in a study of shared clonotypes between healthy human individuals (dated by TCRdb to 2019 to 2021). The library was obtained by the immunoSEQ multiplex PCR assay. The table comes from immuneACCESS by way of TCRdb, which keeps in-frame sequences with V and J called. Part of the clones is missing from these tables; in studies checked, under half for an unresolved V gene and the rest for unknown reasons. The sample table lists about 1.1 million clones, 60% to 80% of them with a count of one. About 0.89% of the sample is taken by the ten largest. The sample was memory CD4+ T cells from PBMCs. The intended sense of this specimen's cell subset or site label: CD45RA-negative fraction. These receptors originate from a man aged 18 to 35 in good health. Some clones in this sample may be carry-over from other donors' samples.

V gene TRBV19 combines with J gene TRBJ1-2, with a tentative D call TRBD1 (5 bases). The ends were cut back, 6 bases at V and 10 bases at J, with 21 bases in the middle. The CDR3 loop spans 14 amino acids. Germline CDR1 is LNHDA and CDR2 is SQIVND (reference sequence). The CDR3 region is CASSRSGDGGAYTF. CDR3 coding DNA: TGTGCCAGTAGCCGCTCTGGGGACGGGGGAGCCTACACCTTC.

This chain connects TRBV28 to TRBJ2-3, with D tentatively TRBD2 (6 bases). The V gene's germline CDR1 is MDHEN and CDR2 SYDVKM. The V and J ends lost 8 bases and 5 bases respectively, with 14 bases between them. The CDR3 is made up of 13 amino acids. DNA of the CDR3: TGTGCCAGCCGGAAAGTGCGGGGAGATACGCAGTATTTT. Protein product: CASRKVRGDTQYF.

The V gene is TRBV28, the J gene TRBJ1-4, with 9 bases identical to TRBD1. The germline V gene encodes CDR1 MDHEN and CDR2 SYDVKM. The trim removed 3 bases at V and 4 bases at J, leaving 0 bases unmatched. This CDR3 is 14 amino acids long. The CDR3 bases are TGTGCCAGCAGTTTGGACAGGGGTAATGAAAAACTGTTTTTT. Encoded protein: CASSLDRGNEKLFF.

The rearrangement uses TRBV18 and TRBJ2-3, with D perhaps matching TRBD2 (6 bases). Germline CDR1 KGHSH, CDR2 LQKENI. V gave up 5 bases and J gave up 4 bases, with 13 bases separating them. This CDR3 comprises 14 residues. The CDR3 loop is CASSYNGGSDTQYF. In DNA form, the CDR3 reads TGTGCCAGCTCATACAACGGAGGGTCAGATACGCAGTATTTT.